Given below is one TCR beta chain in context. Other DNA sequences of this sample code for an identical CDR3. V shed 0 bases and J shed 7 bases, with 10 bases lying between them. Per the germline V gene, CDR1 is SQVTM and CDR2 is ANQGSEA. The CDR3 has 12 amino acids. This sample was taken from a study of T cells after somatic rescue of genetic block. Sequencing was performed with immunoSEQ multiplex PCR; in TCRdb, only in-frame clones are kept and a portion is missing. The table lists some 9,100 clones, about 74% of them singletons, with about 20% in the top ten. The V call is TRBV29-1, the J call TRBJ2-7; no reliable D call. The sequence was obtained from a boy aged 5-17 years. The sequenced sample was peripheral blood mononuclear cells (PBMCs). CDR3 in DNA: TGCAGCGTTGAAGAGTCAGCCGTGGAGCAGTACTTC. Translating gives CSVEESAVEQYF.